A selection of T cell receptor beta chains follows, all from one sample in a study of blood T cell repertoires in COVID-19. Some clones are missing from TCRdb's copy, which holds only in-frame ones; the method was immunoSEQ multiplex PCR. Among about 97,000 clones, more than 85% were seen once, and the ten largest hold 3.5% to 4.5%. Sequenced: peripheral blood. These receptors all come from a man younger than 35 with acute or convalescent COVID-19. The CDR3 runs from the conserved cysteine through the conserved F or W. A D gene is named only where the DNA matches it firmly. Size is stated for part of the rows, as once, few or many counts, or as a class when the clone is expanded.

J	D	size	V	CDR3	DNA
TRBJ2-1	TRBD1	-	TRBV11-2	CASSRQGADNEQFF	TGTGCCAGCAGCCGACAGGGGGCGGACAATGAGCAGTTCTTC
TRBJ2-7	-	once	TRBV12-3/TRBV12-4	CASSYRGEQYF	TGTGCCAGCAGCTATAGGGGCGAGCAGTACTTC
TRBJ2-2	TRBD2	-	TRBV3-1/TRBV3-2	CASSHEGTSGNTGELFF	TGTGCCAGCAGCCATGAAGGGACTAGCGGGAACACCGGGGAGCTGTTTTTT
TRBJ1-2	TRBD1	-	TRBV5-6	CASSLEGGGVYYGYTF	TGTGCCAGCAGCTTGGAAGGAGGGGGCGTATATTATGGCTACACCTTC
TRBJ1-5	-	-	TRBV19	CASSMGGSLRFQPQHF	TGTGCCAGTAGTATGGGGGGAAGTTTACGGTTTCAGCCCCAGCATTTT
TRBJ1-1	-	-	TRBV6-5	CASAAGGWNTEAFF	TGTGCCAGCGCCGCGGGGGGCTGGAACACTGAAGCTTTCTTT
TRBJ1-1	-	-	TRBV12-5	CASGSDSPEAFF	TGTGCTAGTGGCTCGGACAGCCCTGAAGCTTTCTTT
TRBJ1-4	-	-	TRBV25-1	CASSDIGGEEKLFF	TGTGCCAGCAGTGATATAGGGGGTGAAGAAAAACTGTTTTTT
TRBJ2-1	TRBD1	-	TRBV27	CASSSGTGFNEQFF	TGTGCCAGCAGTTCCGGGACAGGGTTCAATGAGCAGTTCTTC
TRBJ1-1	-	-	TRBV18	CASSPPKGMNTEAFF	TGTGCCAGCTCACCACCGAAGGGGATGAACACTGAAGCTTTCTTT
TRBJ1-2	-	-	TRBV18	CASSHPPQGDYGYTF	TGTGCCAGCTCCCACCCCCCCCAGGGCGACTATGGCTACACCTTC
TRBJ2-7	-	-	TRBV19	CASRSNRESSYEQYF	TGTGCCAGTAGGTCTAACCGGGAGAGCTCCTACGAGCAGTACTTC
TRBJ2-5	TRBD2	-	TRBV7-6	CASSQGGPETQYF	TGTGCCAGCAGTCAGGGAGGGCCAGAGACCCAGTACTTC
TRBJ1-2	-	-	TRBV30	CAWNRRTSAGYGYTF	TGTGCCTGGAATCGCCGGACCTCGGCGGGCTATGGCTACACCTTC
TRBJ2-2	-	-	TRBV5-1	CASRRAGNTGELFF	TGCGCCAGCCGGAGGGCCGGGAACACCGGGGAGCTGTTTTTT
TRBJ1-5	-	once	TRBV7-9	CASSPGGWQGGQPQHF	TGTGCCAGCAGCCCCGGAGGGTGGCAGGGCGGTCAGCCCCAGCATTTT
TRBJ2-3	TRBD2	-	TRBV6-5	CASGDSGVGTDTQYF	TGTGCCAGCGGGGATAGCGGGGTGGGGACAGATACGCAGTATTTT
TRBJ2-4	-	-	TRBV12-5	CASGPAGGLDIQYF	TGTGCTAGTGGTCCCGCCGGGGGGCTCGACATTCAGTACTTC
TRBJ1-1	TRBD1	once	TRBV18	CASSPGNRGQAFF	TGTGCCAGCTCACCAGGGAACAGGGGGCAAGCTTTCTTT
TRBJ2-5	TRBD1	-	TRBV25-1	CASSSPQGAETQYF	TGTGCCAGCAGTTCACCCCAGGGGGCGGAGACCCAGTACTTC
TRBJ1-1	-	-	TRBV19	CASSRNRVDTEAFF	TGTGCCAGTAGTCGAAACAGGGTGGACACTGAAGCTTTCTTT
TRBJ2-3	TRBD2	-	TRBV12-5	CASGLYVTSGTDTQYF	TGTGCTAGTGGTTTGTATGTGACTAGCGGCACAGATACGCAGTATTTT
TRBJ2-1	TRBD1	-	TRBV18	CASSPRLGQGLSYNEQFF	TGTGCCAGCTCACCACGTCTAGGACAGGGGCTCTCCTACAATGAGCAGTTCTTC
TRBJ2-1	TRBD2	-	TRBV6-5	CASGLTSGYNEQFF	TGTGCCAGCGGTTTGACTAGCGGGTACAATGAGCAGTTCTTC
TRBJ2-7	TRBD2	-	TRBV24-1	CATSSLGGSGSYEQYF	TGTGCCACCAGTTCCCTGGGGGGTAGCGGGAGCTACGAGCAGTACTTC
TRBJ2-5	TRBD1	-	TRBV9	CASSVRSGTGTETQYF	TGTGCCAGCAGCGTAAGAAGTGGGACAGGGACAGAGACCCAGTACTTC
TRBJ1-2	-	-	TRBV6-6	CASSRPSGGMNYYGYTF	TGTGCCAGCAGCCGACCTTCCGGGGGGATGAACTACTATGGCTACACCTTC
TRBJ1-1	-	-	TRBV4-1	CASMGLGRNTEAFF	TGCGCCAGCATGGGTTTGGGGAGGAACACTGAAGCTTTCTTT
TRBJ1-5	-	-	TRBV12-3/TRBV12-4	CASSPAANQPQHF	TGTGCCAGCAGCCCCGCGGCGAATCAGCCCCAGCATTTT
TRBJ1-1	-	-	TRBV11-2	CASSLAEDRPNTEAFF	TGTGCCAGCAGCTTAGCCGAGGACAGACCGAACACTGAAGCTTTCTTT
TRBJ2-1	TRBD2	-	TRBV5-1	CASSFGASGGGEQFF	TGCGCCAGCAGCTTCGGGGCTAGCGGGGGAGGTGAGCAGTTCTTC
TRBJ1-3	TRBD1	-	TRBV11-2	CASSFTGGGNTIYF	TGTGCCAGCAGCTTTACAGGGGGCGGAAACACCATATATTTT
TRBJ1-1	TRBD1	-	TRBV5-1	CASSLVTGGNTMNTEAFF	TGCGCCAGCAGCTTGGTGACAGGGGGTAACACTATGAACACTGAAGCTTTCTTT
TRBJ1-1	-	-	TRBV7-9	CASSRRSPQGNTEAFF	TGTGCCAGCAGCAGACGGTCCCCTCAGGGGAACACTGAAGCTTTCTTT
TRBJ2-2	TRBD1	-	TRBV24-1	CATSDSGQGNGELFF	TGTGCCACCAGTGACTCGGGACAGGGAAACGGGGAGCTGTTTTTT
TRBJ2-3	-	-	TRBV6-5	CASKGGVSTDTQYF	TGTGCCAGCAAAGGGGGGGTGAGCACAGATACGCAGTATTTT
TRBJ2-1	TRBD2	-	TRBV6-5	CASSHSGGVSNEQFF	TGTGCCAGCAGTCATAGCGGGGGGGTAAGCAATGAGCAGTTCTTC
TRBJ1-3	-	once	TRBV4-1	CASSQGRTGNTIYF	TGCGCCAGCAGCCAGGGGCGTACTGGAAACACCATATATTTT
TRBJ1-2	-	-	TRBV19	CASSIDPAGFGYGYTF	TGTGCCAGTAGTATAGATCCCGCAGGGTTCGGCTATGGCTACACCTTC
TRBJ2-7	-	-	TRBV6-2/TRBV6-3	CASSLTTETYEQYF	TGTGCCAGCAGCTTAACGACAGAGACCTACGAGCAGTACTTC
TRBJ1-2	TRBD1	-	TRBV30	CACNPGQGSGYTF	TGTGCCTGCAACCCGGGACAGGGCAGTGGCTACACCTTC
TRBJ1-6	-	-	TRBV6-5	CASSPIIALNSPLHF	TGTGCCAGCAGCCCAATAATAGCCCTTAATTCACCCCTCCACTTT
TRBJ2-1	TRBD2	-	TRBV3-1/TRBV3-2	CASSPFSGVRNEQFF	TGTGCCAGCAGCCCCTTTAGCGGGGTGCGCAATGAGCAGTTCTTC
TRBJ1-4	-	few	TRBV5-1	CASSADRSNEKLFF	TGCGCCAGCAGCGCGGACAGAAGTAATGAAAAACTGTTTTTT
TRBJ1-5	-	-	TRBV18	CASHDAGAGQPQHF	TGTGCCAGCCATGACGCGGGGGCTGGGCAGCCCCAGCATTTT
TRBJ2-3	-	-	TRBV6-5	CASGGGGTSTDTQYF	TGTGCCAGCGGAGGAGGCGGCACTAGCACAGATACGCAGTATTTT
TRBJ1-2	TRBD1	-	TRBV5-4	CASSLTGVDYGYTF	TGTGCCAGCAGCCTGACAGGGGTGGACTATGGCTACACCTTC
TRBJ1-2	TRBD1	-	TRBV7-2	CASSQGGQGAGGYTF	TGTGCCAGCAGCCAAGGGGGACAGGGGGCGGGCGGCTACACCTTC
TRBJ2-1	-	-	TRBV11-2	CASSFSLGMDEQFF	TGTGCCAGCAGCTTTTCCCTCGGGATGGATGAGCAGTTCTTC
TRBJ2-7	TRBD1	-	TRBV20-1	CSASQGTDFYEQYF	TGCAGTGCTAGTCAGGGGACAGACTTCTACGAGCAGTACTTC
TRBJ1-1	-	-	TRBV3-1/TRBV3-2	CASSQDRGWTEAFF	TGTGCCAGCAGCCAAGATAGAGGGTGGACTGAAGCTTTCTTT
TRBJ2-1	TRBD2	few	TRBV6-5	CASSYLAGSSNEQFF	TGTGCCAGCAGCTACCTAGCGGGGAGCTCCAATGAGCAGTTCTTC
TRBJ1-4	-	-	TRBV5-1	CASSLPTLGQIDEKLFF	TGCGCCAGCAGCTTGCCGACCTTGGGGCAGATTGATGAAAAACTGTTTTTT